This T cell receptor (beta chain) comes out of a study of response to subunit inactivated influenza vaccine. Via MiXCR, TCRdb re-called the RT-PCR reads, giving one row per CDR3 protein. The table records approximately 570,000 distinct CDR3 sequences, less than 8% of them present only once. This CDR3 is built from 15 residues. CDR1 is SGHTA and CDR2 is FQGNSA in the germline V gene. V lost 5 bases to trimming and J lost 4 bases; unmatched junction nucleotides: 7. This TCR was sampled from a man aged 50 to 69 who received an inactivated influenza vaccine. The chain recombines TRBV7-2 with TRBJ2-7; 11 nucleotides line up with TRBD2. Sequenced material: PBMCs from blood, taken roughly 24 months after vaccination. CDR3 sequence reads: CASSVIAGGLYEQYF. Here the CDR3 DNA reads TGTGCCAGCAGCGTAATAGCGGGGGGGCTGTACGAGCAGTACTTC. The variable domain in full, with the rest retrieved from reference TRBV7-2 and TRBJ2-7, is GAGVSQSPSNKVTEKGKDVELRCDPISGHTALYWYRQSLGQGLEFLIYFQGNSAPDKSGLPSDRFSAERTGGSVSTLTIQRTQQEDSAVYLCASSVIAGGLYEQYFGPGTRLTVT.